This T cell receptor (beta chain) was sequenced during a study of regulatory T cells in long-lasting Graves disease. Time point: newly diagnosed GD, antithyroid drugs for less than 3 months. After RNA was extracted from PBMCs, the TCR library was made from it. From germline, CDR1 is SGDLS and CDR2 YYNGEE. The CDR3 extends over 15 amino acids. Trimming stripped 4 bases from V and 0 bases from J, with 14 bases between. To make TCR beta libraries, researchers used iRepertoire HTBI primers and Arm-PCR of CDR3 regions. TCRdb fed the multiplex PCR reads into MiXCR, producing one record per CDR3 protein. The sample records around 250,000 distinct CDR3 sequences, roughly 21% being singletons. This clonotype was recorded at least ten times.

The clonotype was recovered from a female donor with Graves disease. The specimen comprised peripheral blood mononuclear cells (PBMCs), sampled at new diagnosis, from a patient treated with antithyroid drugs. The rearrangement uses TRBV9 and TRBJ2-7, with D perhaps matching TRBD1 (5 bases). CDR3 DNA: TGTGCCAGCAGCCCCCCCTCAGGGAACTCCTACGAGCAGTACTTC. It is translated as CASSPPSGNSYEQYF.